The entry below gives a single T cell receptor beta chain sequence along with its context. What this receptor recognizes is not known. No much larger clone exists at a distance of one base, and base qualities are not known. The data belong to a study of OX40 agonist ivuxolimab in advanced cancers. Notes on the research overall: Ivuxolimab was a fully human IgG2 agonistic monoclonal antibody targeting the costimulatory receptor OX40 (CD134). Intravenous ivuxolimab was administered to patients every 2 weeks at six dose levels: 0.01, 0.1, 0.3, 1.5, 3 and 10 mg/kg. Of the approximately 53 patients in dose escalation, around 20 had hepatocellular carcinoma, about 15 had melanoma, 9 had renal cell carcinoma and 9 had head and neck cancer. The dose-escalation cohort was almost 85% male with a mean age of around 62 years, ranging from 23 to 79. Prior anti-PD-1, anti-PD-L1 or anti-CTLA-4 therapy was permitted, and approximately 39% of dose-escalation patients had received checkpoint inhibitors. Partial responses were achieved by three dose-escalation patients, of whom one had hepatocellular carcinoma and two had cutaneous melanoma. Peripheral TCRbeta sequencing was intended to test whether TCR sequence diversity was altered and clonal T-cell expansion was caused by ivuxolimab. The monotherapy dose-escalation portion (N of about 52 patients) of the phase I ivuxolimab trial is reported in the paper.

At the junction V is shortened by 3 bases and J by 5 bases; bases outside the gene matches: 12. The germline V gene (reference sequence) supplies CDR1 SEHNR and CDR2 FQNEAQ. There are 18 amino acids in the CDR3, from cysteine to phenylalanine inclusive. Just the 54-base CDR3 DNA is kept, in frame starting at base 1. The trial excluded patients who had a history of autoimmune disease or who were on systemic immunosuppression. Peripheral blood for TCR sequencing was collected from all dose cohorts at baseline, on cycle 4 day 1, and on cycle 7 day 1. The samples were taken from a phase I, first-in-human, multicenter, open-label dose-escalation trial of ivuxolimab. Adults with locally advanced or metastatic head and neck squamous cell, hepatocellular, melanoma or renal cell carcinoma were enrolled in the trial. Before TCR sequencing, CD4+ T cells and CD8+ T cells were sorted from peripheral blood as separate populations.

For sequencing of the TCRbeta CDR3 region, genomic DNA was extracted from the sorted cells. TCRbeta CDR3 regions were sequenced using the immunoSEQ Assay. TCRdb took over this immuneACCESS table, retaining in-frame rearrangements with V and J assigned. Such tables are incomplete; in checked studies, under half of the missing clones stem from an unresolved V gene, and the remainder is unexplained. The sample table holds 100,000 or so clones, of which around 94% were seen once. Around 0.17% of the sample goes to the ten largest clones. The research as a whole found: After ivuxolimab, expanded clones were on average more numerous among CD8+ T cells than among CD4+ T cells. In the 0.1-3.0 mg/kg groups, partial responders had among the lowest normalized peripheral clonal expansion, particularly in CD8+ T cells. At doses of 0.1 to 3.0 mg/kg, clonal expansion of both CD4+ and CD8+ blood T cells was observed from baseline to week 6. Antigen specificity was not determined for the clonally expanded peripheral T cells. Low levels of normalized T-cell clonal expansion were also shown by some nonresponding patients.

Sequencing was performed on CD4+ or CD8+ T cells sorted from blood, taken in a trial of the OX40 agonist ivuxolimab. The chain couples TRBV7-9 to TRBJ2-1; 11 bases in between match TRBD2. This TCR came from an adult with an advanced solid tumor such as melanoma, head and neck, liver or kidney cancer. The DNA sequence follows: TGTGCCAGCAGCTTGAGAGGCTCCGGGACTAGCGGACACAATGAGCAGTTCTTC. It specifies CASSLRGSGTSGHNEQFF.